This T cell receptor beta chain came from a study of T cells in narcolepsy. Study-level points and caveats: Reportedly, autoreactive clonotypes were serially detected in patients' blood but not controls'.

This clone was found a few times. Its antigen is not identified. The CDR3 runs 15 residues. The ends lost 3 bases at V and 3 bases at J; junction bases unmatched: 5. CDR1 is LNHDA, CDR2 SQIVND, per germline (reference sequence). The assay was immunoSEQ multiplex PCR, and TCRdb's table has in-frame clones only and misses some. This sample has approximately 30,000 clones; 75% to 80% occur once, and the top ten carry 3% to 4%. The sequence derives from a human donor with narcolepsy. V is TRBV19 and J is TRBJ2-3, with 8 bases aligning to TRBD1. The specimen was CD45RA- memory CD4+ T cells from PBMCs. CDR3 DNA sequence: TGTGCCAGTAGTATTAGACAGGGGTCAACAGATACGCAGTATTTT. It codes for CASSIRQGSTDTQYF.